This is a list of T cell receptor beta chains from one sample in a study of shared clonotypes between healthy human individuals. The data were produced by immunoSEQ multiplex PCR, yet TCRdb's version contains in-frame clones alone and is incomplete. The sample shows some 500,000 clones, about 96% of them seen only once. The sample consisted of naive CD4+ T cells sorted from blood. These receptors were obtained from a woman aged 25-40 years in good health. CDR3s include the opening cysteine and the closing phenylalanine or tryptophan. Fields, in order: clone size, V gene, D gene, J gene, CDR3 DNA, CDR3 protein. The D gene is left open where the match is weak. Only some rows state a clone size, as once, few, many or a class for expanded clones.

NA,TRBV28,TRBD1,TRBJ2-5,TGTGCCAGCAGTCCCCGGACAGGGGTAGAGACCCAGTACTTC,CASSPRTGVETQYF
NA,TRBV19,TRBD1,TRBJ2-5,TGTGCCAGTAGTTTGGGAGACAGGGGTCGGGAGCAGTACTTC,CASSLGDRGREQYF
once,TRBV5-1,TRBD2,TRBJ2-7,TGCGCCAGCAGCTCCGGGACTAGCGACTCCTACGAGCAGTACTTC,CASSSGTSDSYEQYF
NA,TRBV28,NA,TRBJ1-3,TGTGCCAGCAGCCCGGGGGCGTCTGGAAACACCATATATTTT,CASSPGASGNTIYF
NA,TRBV7-6,NA,TRBJ2-5,TGTGCCAGCGGAGGAGGGGCGGAGACCCAGTACTTC,CASGGGAETQYF
once,TRBV2,TRBD1,TRBJ2-3,TGTGCCAGCAGTCAACAGGGGTATACGCAGTATTTT,CASSQQGYTQYF
NA,TRBV5-1,TRBD2,TRBJ2-1,TGCGCCAGCAGCTTAGCCGGGGGGACGTACAATGAGCAGTTCTTC,CASSLAGGTYNEQFF
NA,TRBV25-1,NA,TRBJ1-2,TGTGCCAGCAGTGCCTCGGGACTTTTAAACTATGGCTACACCTTC,CASSASGLLNYGYTF
NA,TRBV6-4,NA,TRBJ2-1,TGTGCCCGGAGGAGTGGTGACGGTTTATCCTACAATGAGCAGTTCTTC,CARRSGDGLSYNEQFF
NA,TRBV5-1,TRBD1,TRBJ2-7,TGCGCCAGCAGCTTGGGTCGGGACAGGGTTTCCTACGAGCAGTACTTC,CASSLGRDRVSYEQYF
NA,TRBV15,NA,TRBJ1-4,TGTGCCACCTCACGCGGGACTAATGAAAAACTGTTTTTT,CATSRGTNEKLFF